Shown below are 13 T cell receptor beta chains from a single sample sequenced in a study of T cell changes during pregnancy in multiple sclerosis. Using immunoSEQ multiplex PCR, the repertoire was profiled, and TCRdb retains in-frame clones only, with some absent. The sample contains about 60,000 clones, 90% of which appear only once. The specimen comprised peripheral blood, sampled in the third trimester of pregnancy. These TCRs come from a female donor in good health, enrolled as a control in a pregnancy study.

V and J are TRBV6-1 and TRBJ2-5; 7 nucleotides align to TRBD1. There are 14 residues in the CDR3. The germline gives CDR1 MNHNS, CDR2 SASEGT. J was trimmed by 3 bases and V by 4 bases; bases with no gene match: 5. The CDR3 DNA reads TGTGCCAGCAGTGTAGCCGGGACAGAAGAGACCCAGTACTTC. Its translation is CASSVAGTEETQYF.

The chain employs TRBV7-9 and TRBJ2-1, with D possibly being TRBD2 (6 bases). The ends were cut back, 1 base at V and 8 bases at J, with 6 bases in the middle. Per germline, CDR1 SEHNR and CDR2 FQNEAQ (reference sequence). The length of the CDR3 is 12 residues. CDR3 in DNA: TGTGCCAGCAGCTTAGGGGAGGATGAGCAGTTCTTC. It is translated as CASSLGEDEQFF.

The CDR3 nucleotides read TGTGCCAGCAGCCCCGGGACTAGCGGTTTTAGCACAGATACGCAGTATTTT. Translating it yields CASSPGTSGFSTDTQYF. The chain links TRBV14 to TRBJ2-3; TRBD2 matches at 11 bases. Germline V gene data show CDR1 as SGHDN and CDR2 as FVKESK. The CDR3 consists of 17 residues. J lost 0 bases, V lost 4 bases, and 6 bases had no gene match.

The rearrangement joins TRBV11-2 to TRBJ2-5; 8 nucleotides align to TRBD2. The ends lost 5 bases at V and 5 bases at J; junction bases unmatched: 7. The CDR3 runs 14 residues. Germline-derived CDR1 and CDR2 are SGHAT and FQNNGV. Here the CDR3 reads CASSVGGGRETQYF. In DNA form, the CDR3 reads TGTGCCAGCAGCGTAGGCGGGGGGCGGGAGACCCAGTACTTC.

The CDR3 coding sequence is TGCGCCAGCAGCCAAGGGACTAGCGGGGGGGCATGGGAGACCCAGTACTTC. Encoded protein: CASSQGTSGGAWETQYF. The chain uses TRBV4-3 and TRBJ2-5; 15 bases align to TRBD2. Germline values: CDR1 LGHNA, CDR2 YSLEER. With 1 base clipped from V and 5 bases from J, the junction kept 5 bases outside the gene matches. The CDR3 contains 17 residues.

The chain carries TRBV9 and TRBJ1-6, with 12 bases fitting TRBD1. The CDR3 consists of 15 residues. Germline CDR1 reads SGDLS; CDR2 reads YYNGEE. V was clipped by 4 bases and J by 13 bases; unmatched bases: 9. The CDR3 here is CASSPRDRGPWPLHF. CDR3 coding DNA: TGTGCCAGCAGCCCCAGGGACAGGGGGCCCTGGCCCCTCCACTTT. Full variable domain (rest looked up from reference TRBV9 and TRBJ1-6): DSGVTQTPKHLITATGQRVTLRCSPRSGDLSVYWYQQSLDQGLQFLIQYYNGEERAKGNILERFSAQQFPDLHSELNLSSLELGDSALYFCASSPRDRGPWPLHFGNGTRLTVT.

The CDR3 spells CASSQEARGPIEQYF. In DNA, the CDR3 is TGCGCCAGCAGCCAAGAGGCCAGGGGGCCGATCGAGCAGTACTTC. V is TRBV4-3 and J is TRBJ2-7; 8 bases map to TRBD1. The V gene end was trimmed by 0 bases and the J gene end by 6 bases; junction bases not matched to a gene: 7. The CDR3 is 15 amino acids. Germline CDR1 reads LGHNA; CDR2 reads YSLEER.

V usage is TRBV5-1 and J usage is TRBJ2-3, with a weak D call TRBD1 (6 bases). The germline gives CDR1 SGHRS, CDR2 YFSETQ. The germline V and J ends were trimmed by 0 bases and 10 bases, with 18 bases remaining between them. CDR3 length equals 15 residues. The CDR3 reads CASSLEPTGPRAQYF. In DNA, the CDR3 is TGCGCCAGCAGCTTGGAACCGACAGGTCCTAGGGCGCAGTATTTT.

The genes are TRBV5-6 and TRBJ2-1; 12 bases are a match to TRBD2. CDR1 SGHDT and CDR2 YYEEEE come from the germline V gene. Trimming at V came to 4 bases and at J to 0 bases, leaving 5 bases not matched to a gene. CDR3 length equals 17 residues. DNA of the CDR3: TGTGCCAGCAGCCCCCTGACTAGCGGGAGCTCCTACAATGAGCAGTTCTTC. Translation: CASSPLTSGSSYNEQFF.

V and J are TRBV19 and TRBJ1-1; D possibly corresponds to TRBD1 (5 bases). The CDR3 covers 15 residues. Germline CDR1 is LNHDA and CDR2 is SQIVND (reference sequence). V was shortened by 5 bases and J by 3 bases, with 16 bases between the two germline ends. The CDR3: CASSPTRDGHTEAFF. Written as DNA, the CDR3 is TGTGCCAGTAGTCCAACCAGGGATGGGCACACTGAAGCTTTCTTT.

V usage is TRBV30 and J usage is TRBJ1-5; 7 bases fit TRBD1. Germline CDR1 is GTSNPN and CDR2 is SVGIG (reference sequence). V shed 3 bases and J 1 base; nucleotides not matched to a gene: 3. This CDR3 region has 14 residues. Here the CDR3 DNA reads TGTGCCTGGAGCGAGGGACAGAGCAATCAGCCCCAGCATTTT. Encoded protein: CAWSEGQSNQPQHF.

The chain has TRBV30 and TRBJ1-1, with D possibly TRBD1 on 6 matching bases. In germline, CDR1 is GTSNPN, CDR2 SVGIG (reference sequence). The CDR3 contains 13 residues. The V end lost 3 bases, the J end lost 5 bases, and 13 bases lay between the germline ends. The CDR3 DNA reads TGTGCCTGGAGCCGTGCGGGGGCGACTGAAGCTTTCTTT. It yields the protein CAWSRAGATEAFF. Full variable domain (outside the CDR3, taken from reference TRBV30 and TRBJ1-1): SQTIHQWPATLVQPVGSPLSLECTVEGTSNPNLYWYRQAAGRGLQLLFYSVGIGQISSEVPQNLSASRPQDRQFILSSKKLLLSDSGFYLCAWSRAGATEAFFGQGTRLTVV.

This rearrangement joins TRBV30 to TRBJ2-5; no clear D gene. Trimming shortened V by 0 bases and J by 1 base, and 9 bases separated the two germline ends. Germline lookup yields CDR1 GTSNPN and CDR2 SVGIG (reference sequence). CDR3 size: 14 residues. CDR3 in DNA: TGTGCCTGGAGTGTAAACCGGTTCCAAGAGACCCAGTACTTC. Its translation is CAWSVNRFQETQYF.